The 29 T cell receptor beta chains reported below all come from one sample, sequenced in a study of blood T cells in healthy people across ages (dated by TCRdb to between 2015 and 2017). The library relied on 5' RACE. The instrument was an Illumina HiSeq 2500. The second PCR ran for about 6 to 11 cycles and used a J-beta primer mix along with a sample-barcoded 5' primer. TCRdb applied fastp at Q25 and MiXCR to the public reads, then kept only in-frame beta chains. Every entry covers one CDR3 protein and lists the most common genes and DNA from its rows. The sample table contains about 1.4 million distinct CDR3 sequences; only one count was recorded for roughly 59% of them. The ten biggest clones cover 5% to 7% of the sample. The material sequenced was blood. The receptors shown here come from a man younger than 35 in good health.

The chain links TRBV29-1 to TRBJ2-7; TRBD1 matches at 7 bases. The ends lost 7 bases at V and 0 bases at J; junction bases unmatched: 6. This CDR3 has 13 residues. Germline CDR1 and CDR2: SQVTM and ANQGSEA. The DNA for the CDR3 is TGCAGCGCCACGACAGGGTTCTCCTACGAGCAGTACTTC. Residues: CSATTGFSYEQYF.

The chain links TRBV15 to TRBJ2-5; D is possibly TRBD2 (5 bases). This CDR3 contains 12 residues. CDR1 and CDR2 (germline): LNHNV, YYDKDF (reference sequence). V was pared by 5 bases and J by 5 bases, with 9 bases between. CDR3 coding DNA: TGTGCCACCAGCGAGGGTTTGGAGACCCAGTACTTC. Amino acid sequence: CATSEGLETQYF.

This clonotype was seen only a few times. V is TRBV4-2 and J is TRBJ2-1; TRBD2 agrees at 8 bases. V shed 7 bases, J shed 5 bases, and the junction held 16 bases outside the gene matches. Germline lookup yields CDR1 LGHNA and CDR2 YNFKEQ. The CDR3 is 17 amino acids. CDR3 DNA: TGTGCCAGCACCCTACAACCTATCAGCGGGAGACACAATGAGCAGTTCTTC. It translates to CASTLQPISGRHNEQFF.

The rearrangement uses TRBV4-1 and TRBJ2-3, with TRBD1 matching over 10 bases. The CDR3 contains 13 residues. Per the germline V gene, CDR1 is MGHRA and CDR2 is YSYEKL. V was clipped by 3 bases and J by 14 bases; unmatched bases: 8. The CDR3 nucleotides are TGCGCCAGCAGCCAGGACGGGACAGGGGCTGTGTATTTT. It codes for CASSQDGTGAVYF.

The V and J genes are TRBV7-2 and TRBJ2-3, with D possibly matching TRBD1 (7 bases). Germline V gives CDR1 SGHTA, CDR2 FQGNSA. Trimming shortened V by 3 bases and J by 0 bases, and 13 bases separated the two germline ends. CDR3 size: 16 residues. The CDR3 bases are TGTGCCAGCAGCTTCGACAGGGACTGGAGCACAGATACGCAGTATTTT. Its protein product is CASSFDRDWSTDTQYF.

In nucleotides, the CDR3 is TGTGCCAGCAGCCCAGGGACTAGCGGGAGGTCTGTGTATTTT. Translation gives CASSPGTSGRSVYF. V is TRBV11-1 and J is TRBJ2-3; 15 bases match TRBD2. V shed 5 bases and J 14 bases; nucleotides not matched to a gene: 8. The CDR3 is made up of 14 amino acids. Germline V gene lookup returns CDR1 SGHAT and CDR2 FQDESV (reference sequence).

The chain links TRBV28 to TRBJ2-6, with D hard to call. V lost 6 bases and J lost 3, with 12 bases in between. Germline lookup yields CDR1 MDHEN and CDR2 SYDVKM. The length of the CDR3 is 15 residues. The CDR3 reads CASSPWLYGANVLTF. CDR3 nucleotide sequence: TGTGCCAGCAGCCCCTGGTTATATGGGGCCAACGTCCTGACTTTC.

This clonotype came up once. This CDR3 is CASSDGGDWNQPQHF. The CDR3 nucleotides read TGTGCCAGCAGCGACGGGGGGGACTGGAATCAGCCCCAGCATTTT. This rearrangement joins TRBV7-2 to TRBJ1-5; tentatively, D is TRBD1 (5 bases). The V gene lost 5 bases and the J gene lost 4 bases, with 15 bases spanning the gap. CDR3 length: 15 amino acids. Germline-derived CDR1 and CDR2 are SGHTA and FQGNSA. Full variable domain (rest looked up from reference TRBV7-2 and TRBJ1-5): GAGVSQSPSNKVTEKGKDVELRCDPISGHTALYWYRQSLGQGLEFLIYFQGNSAPDKSGLPSDRFSAERTGGSVSTLTIQRTQQEDSAVYLCASSDGGDWNQPQHFGDGTRLSIL.

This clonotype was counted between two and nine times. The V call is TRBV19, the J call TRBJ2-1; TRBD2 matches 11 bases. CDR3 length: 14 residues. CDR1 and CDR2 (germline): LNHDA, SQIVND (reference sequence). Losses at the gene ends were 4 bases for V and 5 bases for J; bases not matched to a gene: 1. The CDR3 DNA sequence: TGTGCCAGTAGTAGGGGACTAGCGGACAATGAGCAGTTCTTC. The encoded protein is CASSRGLADNEQFF.

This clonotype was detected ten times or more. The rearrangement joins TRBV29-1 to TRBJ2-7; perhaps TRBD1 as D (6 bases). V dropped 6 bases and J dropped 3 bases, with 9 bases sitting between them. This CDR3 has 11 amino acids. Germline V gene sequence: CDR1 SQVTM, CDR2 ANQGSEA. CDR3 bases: TGCAGCGTCTACAGGGACTACGAGCAGTACTTC. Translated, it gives CSVYRDYEQYF.

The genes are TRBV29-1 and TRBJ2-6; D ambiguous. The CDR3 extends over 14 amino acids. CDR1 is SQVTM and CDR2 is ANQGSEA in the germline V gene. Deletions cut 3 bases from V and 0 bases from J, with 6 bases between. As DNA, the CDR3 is TGCAGCGTTGAGACCAACTCTGGGGCCAACGTCCTGACTTTC. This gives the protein CSVETNSGANVLTF.

The CDR3 is CSARGPGLKSFMSSYNSPLHF. The CDR3 DNA sequence: TGCAGTGCTAGAGGTCCAGGGTTAAAATCCTTTATGAGCTCCTATAATTCACCCCTCCACTTT. The genes are TRBV20-1 and TRBJ1-6; a weak D match, TRBD1 (5 bases). This CDR3 contains 21 residues. V was cut by 1 base and J by 0 bases, with 25 bases left in between. In germline, CDR1 is DFQATT, CDR2 SNEGSKA (reference sequence).

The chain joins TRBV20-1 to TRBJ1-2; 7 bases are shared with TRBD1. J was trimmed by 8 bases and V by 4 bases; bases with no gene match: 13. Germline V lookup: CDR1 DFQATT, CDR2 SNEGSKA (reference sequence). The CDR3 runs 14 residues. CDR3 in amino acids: CSATMDRRPKGYTF. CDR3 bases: TGCAGTGCTACCATGGACAGGCGACCCAAGGGCTACACCTTC.

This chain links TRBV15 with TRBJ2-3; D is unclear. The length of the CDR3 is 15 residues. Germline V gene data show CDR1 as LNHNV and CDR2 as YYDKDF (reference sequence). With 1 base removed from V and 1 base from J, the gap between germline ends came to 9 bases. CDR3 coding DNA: TGTGCCACCAGCAGAGCAGAATCGGGCACAGATACGCAGTATTTT. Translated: CATSRAESGTDTQYF. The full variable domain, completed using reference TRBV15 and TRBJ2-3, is DAMVIQNPRYQVTQFGKPVTLSCSQTLNHNVMYWYQQKSSQAPKLLFHYYDKDFNNEADTPDNFQSRRPNTSFCFLDIRSPGLGDTAMYLCATSRAESGTDTQYFGPGTRLTVL.

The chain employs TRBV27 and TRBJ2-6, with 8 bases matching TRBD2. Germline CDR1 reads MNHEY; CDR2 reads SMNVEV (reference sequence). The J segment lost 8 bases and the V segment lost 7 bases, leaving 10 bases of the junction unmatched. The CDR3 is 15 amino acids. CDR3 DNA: TGTGCCAGCACCTTCCTGAGCGGGAGAACCAACGTCCTGACTTTC. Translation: CASTFLSGRTNVLTF.

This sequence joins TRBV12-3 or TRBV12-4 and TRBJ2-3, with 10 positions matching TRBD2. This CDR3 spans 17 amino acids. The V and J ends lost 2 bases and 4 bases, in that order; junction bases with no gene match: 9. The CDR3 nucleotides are TGTGCCAGCAGTTTATGGGCTGCTAGCGGGAGCCCAGATACGCAGTATTTT. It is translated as CASSLWAASGSPDTQYF.

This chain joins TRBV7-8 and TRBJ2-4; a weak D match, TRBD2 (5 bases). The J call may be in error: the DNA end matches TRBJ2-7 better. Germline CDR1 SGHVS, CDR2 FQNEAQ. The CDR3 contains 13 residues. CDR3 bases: TGTGCCAGCAGCTTAGCCGGGGTTTCCGAGCAGTACTTC. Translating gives CASSLAGVSEQYF.

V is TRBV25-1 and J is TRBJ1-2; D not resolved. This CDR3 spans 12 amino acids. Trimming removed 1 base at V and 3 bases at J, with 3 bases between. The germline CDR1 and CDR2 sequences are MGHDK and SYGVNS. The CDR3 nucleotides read TGTGCCAGCAGTGAATTCTACTATGGCTACACCTTC. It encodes CASSEFYYGYTF.

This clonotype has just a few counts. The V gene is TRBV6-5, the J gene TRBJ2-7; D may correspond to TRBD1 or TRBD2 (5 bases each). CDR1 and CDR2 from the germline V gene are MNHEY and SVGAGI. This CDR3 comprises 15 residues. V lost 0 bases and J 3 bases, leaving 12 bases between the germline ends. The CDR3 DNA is TGTGCCAGCAGTTACTCGGGGACGAGGAACTACGAGCAGTACTTC. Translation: CASSYSGTRNYEQYF.

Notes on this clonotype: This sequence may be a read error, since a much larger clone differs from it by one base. As DNA, the CDR3 is TGTGCCAGCAGCCCGGGACATTACAATGAGCAGTTCTTC. Amino acid sequence: CASSPGHYNEQFF. This chain uses TRBV4-2 with TRBJ2-1; D might be TRBD1 (6 bases). CDR3 length: 13 residues. Trimming took off 4 bases at V and 4 bases at J, with 8 bases between the two ends. From germline, CDR1 is LGHNA and CDR2 YNFKEQ.

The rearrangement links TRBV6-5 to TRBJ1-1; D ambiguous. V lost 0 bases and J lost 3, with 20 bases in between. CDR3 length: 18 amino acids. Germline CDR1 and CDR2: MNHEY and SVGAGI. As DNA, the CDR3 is TGTGCCAGCAGTTACTCTCCCGTATACCGGCGGGAGCACACTGAAGCTTTCTTT. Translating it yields CASSYSPVYRREHTEAFF.

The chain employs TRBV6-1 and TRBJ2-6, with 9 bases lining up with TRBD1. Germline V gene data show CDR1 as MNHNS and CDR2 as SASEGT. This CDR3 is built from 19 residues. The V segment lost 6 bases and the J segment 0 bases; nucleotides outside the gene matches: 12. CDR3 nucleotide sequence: TGTGCCAGCAGCATAACAGGGGGCCTAGTCATCTCTGGGGCCAACGTCCTGACTTTC. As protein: CASSITGGLVISGANVLTF.

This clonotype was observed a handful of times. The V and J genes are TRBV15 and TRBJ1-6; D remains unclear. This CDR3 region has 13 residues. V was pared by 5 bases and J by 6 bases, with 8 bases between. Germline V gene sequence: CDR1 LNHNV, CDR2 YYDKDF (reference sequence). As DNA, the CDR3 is TGTGCCACCAGCGACGGGATTAATTCACCCCTCCACTTT. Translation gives CATSDGINSPLHF.

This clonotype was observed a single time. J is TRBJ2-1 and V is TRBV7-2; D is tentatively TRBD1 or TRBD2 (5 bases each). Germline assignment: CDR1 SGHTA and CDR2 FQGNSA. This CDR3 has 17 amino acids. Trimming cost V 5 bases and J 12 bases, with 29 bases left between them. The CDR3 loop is CASSRKPQRGRELLQFF. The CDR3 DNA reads TGTGCCAGCAGCCGAAAACCCCAGAGGGGCAGAGAGCTTCTGCAGTTCTTC.

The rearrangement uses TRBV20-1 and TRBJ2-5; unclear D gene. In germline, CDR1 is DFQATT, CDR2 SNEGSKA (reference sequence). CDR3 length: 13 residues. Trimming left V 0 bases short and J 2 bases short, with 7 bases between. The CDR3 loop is CSAREAIQETQYF. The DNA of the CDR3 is TGCAGTGCTAGAGAGGCCATACAAGAGACCCAGTACTTC.

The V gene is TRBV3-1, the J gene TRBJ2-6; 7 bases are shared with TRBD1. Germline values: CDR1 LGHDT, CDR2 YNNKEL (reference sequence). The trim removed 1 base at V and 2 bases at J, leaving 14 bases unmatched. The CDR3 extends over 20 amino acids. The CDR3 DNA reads TGTGCCAGCAGCCAAGTTCTGGGGCCTGACAGGGCGGCTGGGGCCAACGTCCTGACTTTC. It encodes CASSQVLGPDRAAGANVLTF.

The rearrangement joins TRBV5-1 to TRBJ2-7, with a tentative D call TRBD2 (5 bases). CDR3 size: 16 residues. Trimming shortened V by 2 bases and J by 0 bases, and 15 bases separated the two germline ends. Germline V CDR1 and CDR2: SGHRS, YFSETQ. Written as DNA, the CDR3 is TGCGCCAGCAGCTTCTCCCCATCCGGGATCTCCTACGAGCAGTACTTC. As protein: CASSFSPSGISYEQYF.

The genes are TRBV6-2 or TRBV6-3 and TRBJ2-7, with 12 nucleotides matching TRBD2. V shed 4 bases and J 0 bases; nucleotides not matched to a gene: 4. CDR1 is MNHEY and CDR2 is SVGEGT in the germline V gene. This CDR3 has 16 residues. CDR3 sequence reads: CASSSRLAGDSYEQYF. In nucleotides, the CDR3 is TGTGCCAGCAGTTCTAGACTAGCGGGGGACTCCTACGAGCAGTACTTC.

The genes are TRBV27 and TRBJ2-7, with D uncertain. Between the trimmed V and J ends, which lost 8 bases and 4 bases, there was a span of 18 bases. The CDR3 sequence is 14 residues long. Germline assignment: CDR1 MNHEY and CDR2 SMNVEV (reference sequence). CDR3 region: CASAGLGIVYEQYF. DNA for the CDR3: TGTGCCAGCGCCGGCCTGGGAATAGTTTACGAGCAGTACTTC.